This T cell receptor beta chain is from a study of vaccination effects on CD4 cells after COVID-19. The table came from immunoSEQ multiplex PCR; TCRdb's copy has only in-frame clones and leaves some out. The repertoire includes 50,000 to 60,000 clones, roughly 70% of them detected once, and 15% to 20% sits in the top ten. With regard to this clone: Its antigen is unidentified.

Before sequencing took place, the ViraFEST assay used viral peptide pools to expand antigen-specific CD4+ T cells. The culture ran for approximately 10 days, and then CD4+ T cells were isolated. Vaccinees lacked prior SARS-CoV-2 infection and tested negative for nucleocapsid antibodies. The sample was CD4+ T cells from PBMCs cultured with SARS-CoV-2 spike peptides, taken before COVID-19 vaccination. This TCR came from a human donor who received a COVID-19 vaccine.

The CDR3 region is CASSEGMGTGELFF. The CDR3 DNA reads TGTGCCAGCAGTGAAGGGATGGGCACCGGGGAGCTGTTTTTT. The V call is TRBV2, the J call TRBJ2-2, with D hard to call. Trimming shortened V by 1 base and J by 4 bases, and 7 bases separated the two germline ends. This CDR3 region has 14 residues. Germline lookup yields CDR1 SNHLY and CDR2 FYNNEI.